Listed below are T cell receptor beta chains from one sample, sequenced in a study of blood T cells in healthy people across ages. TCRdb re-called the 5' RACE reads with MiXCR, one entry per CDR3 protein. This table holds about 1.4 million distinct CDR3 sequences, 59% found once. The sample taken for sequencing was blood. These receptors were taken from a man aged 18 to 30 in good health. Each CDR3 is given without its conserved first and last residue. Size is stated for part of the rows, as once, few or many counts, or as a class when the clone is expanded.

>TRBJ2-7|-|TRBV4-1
ASSQEGHNYEQY
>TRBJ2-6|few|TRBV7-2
ASSLVGGLSGANVLT
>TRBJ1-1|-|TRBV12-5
ASGMTENTEAF
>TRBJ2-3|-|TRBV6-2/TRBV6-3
ASSPMDPTFTDTQY
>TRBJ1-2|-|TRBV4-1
ASSQDPAGRRDGYT
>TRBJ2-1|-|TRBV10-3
AIGATSYNEQF
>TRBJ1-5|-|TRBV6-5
ASSPLTGDQPQH
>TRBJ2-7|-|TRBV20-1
SARGPTGKTGGQY
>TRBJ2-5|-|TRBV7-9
ASSLDLTAVQETQY
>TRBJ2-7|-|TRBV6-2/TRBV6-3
ASSWARNRGIGEQY
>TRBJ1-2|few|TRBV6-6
ASNKRGGANYGYT
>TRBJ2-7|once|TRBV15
ATSRARKHGRLNSYEQY
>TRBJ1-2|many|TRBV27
ASSFGQNYGYT
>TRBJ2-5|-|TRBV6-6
ASSYVFGSQETQY
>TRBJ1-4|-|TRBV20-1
SARVDKLF
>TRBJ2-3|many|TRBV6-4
ASSDSSDTQY
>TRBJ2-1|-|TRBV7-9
ASSLEVRLADNEQF
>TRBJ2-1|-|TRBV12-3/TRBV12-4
ASSLVAGGQGEQF
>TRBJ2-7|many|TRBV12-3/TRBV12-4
ASSPGPIYEQY
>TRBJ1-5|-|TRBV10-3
AISLGTVNSNQPQH
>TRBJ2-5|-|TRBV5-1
ASSAPPGQVISETQY
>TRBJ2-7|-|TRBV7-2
ASSRQREGSYEQY
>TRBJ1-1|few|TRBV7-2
ASSATGRTTMNTEAF
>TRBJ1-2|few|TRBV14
ASSQTRDYGYT
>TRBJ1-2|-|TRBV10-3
AISVPGNYGYT
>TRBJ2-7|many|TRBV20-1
SGSGANYEQY
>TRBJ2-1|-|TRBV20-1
SANVPAGGQDNEQF
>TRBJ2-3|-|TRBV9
ASREDSLNTDTQY
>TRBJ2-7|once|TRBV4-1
ASSQVAVNYNEQY
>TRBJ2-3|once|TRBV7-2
ASSLGTISTDTQY
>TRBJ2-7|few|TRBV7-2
ASSLAPGDSYEQY
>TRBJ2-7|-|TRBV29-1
SVEDPGRSSYEQY
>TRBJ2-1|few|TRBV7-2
ASSLVSTSRGREQF
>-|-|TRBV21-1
ASSFRGGWSYEQY
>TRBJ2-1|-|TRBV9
ASSVASGGANEQF
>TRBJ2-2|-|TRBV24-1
ATSEHPGTANTGELF
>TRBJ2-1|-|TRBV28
ASSDGLLGYNEQF
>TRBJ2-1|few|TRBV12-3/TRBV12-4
ASSLNAYNEQF
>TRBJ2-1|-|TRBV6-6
ASSVTSEGLRYNEQF
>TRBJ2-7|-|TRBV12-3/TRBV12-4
ASRAERNPSEQY
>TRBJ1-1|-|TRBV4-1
ASSQDDRAHTEAF
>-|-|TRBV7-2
ASSPLVALNEQY
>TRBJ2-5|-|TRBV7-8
ASSFNRGGTGGEETQY
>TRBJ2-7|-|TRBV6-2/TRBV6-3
ASSYSMAHYEQY
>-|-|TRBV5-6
ASSLAGTSFSYNEQY
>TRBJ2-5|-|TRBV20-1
SARSTMETQY
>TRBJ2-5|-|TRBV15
ATSRGRVSVGETQY
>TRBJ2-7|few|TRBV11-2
ASSLDEGSSYEQY
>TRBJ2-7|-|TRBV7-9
ASSWDGYEQY
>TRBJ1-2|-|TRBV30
AWSVLGRGYGYT
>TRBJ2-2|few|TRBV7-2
ASSLAPSYTGELF